The clone carrying this T cell receptor (beta chain) was counted at least ten times. Its antigen is currently unknown. Unmatched junction bases numbered 8, after V lost 6 bases and J lost 5 bases. This CDR3 is built from 13 residues. Germline V gives CDR1 DFQATT, CDR2 SNEGSKA (reference sequence). The data were taken from a study of T cells after yellow fever vaccination. General study findings and limits: Bulk-population clonotypes that are abundant could appear as contaminants in FACS-sorted repertoires. Among primary-vaccination clones, most reappeared after the booster, at about 95% for CD4 and 85% to 90% for CD8. Across the CD4 and CD8 compartments, a small share of clonotypes was present in both.

By 5'RACE template switching, TCR cDNA was produced, with a universal primer site and UMIs added in the process. TCRdb redid the calling of the 5' RACE reads with MiXCR, one entry per CDR3 protein. The sample holds 300,000 or so distinct CDR3 sequences; under 9% are singletons and the top ten take approximately 3.3%. The starting material was CD4+ T cells sorted from PBMCs, obtained 5 days after the yellow fever booster vaccination. V and J are TRBV20-1 and TRBJ2-5; TRBD2 matches 8 bases. This clonotype was obtained from a man between 18 and 35 years old who received the YFV17D yellow fever vaccine. The CDR3 spells CSASLAVPETQYF. CDR3 bases: TGCAGTGCCTCACTAGCGGTGCCGGAGACCCAGTACTTC.